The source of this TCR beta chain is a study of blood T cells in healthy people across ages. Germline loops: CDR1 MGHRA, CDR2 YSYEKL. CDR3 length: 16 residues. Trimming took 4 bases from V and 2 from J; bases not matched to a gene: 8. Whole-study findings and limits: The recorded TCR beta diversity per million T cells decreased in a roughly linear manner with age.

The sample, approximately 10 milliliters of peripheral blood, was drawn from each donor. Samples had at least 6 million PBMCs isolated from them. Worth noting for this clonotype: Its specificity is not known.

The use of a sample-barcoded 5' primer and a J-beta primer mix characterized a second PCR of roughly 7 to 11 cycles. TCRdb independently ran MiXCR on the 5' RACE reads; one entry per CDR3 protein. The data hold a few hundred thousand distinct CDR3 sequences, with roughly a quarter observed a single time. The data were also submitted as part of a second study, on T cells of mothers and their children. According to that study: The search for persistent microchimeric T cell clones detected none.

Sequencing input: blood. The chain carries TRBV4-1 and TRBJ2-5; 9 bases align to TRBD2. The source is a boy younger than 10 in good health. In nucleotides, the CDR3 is TGCGCCAGCAGCCGGCCCGTTGCGGGGGGGCAAGAGACCCAGTACTTC. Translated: CASSRPVAGGQETQYF.